Included here is one T cell receptor beta chain sequence, with context. Profiling relied on immunoSEQ multiplex PCR, and the TCRdb table lists in-frame clones only, not all of them. The data contain tens of thousands of clones, about four fifths of them singletons. There are 12 residues in the CDR3. Germline V lookup: CDR1 SGHNT, CDR2 YYREEE (reference sequence). Trimming took off 2 bases at V and 2 bases at J, with 4 bases between the two ends. Indicated time point: baseline, week 1 (first vaccination visit). The treatment denotes: pre-vaccination baseline after standard-of-care therapy. The data originate from a study of a mutant IDH1 vaccine in newly diagnosed glioma.

The specimen comprised PBMCs, sampled from a glioma patient treated with radiotherapy, temozolomide or both. The chain has TRBV5-4 and TRBJ2-5; no reliable D call. The TCR comes from a young man with glioma. Here the CDR3 DNA reads TGTGCCAGCAGCTTCCAGCAAGAGACCCAGTACTTC. The encoded protein is CASSFQQETQYF.